Listed below are T cell receptor beta chains from one sample, sequenced in a study of blood T cell repertoires in COVID-19. Assay: immunoSEQ multiplex PCR; the TCRdb copy retains only in-frame clones and omits some. The data contain some 140,000 clones, roughly nine tenths of them singletons. Specimen: peripheral blood. Receptors were obtained from a man aged 45-65 years with acute or convalescent COVID-19. The CDR3 runs from the conserved cysteine through the conserved F or W.

j_call,v_call,cdr3_aa
TRBJ2-1,TRBV28,CASSSPDRDELNEQFF
TRBJ1-6,TRBV18,CASSPGTGVSPLHF
TRBJ2-1,TRBV11-2,CASSLAGGEQFF
TRBJ2-5,TRBV24-1,CATSDRGFGQQETQYF
TRBJ1-2,TRBV18,CASSLVGQGDYGYTF
TRBJ2-1,TRBV7-2,CASSSRLATIYNEQFF
TRBJ2-5,TRBV18,CASSPSPGRERGETQYF
TRBJ2-4,TRBV20-1,CSASQGLAKNIQYF
TRBJ1-5,TRBV27,CASSQTGGVQPQHF
TRBJ2-1,TRBV6-5,CASSYIPGSYNEQFF
TRBJ1-5,TRBV19,CASSNRDRSRNQPQHF
TRBJ2-1,TRBV28,CASSLAGGNEQFF